This TCR beta chain was recorded in a study of cytomegalovirus exposure and HLA in healthy donors. With 9 bases removed from V and 4 bases from J, the gap between germline ends came to 13 bases. Germline V gives CDR1 SGHTS, CDR2 YDEGEE. The CDR3 length is 13 residues. It was with 60 Vbeta and 13 Jbeta primers that the PCR ran. TCRdb keeps only in-frame clones here, not all; method: immunoSEQ multiplex PCR. The table shows fewer than 250,000 clones, with roughly 82% occurring only once. This rearrangement joins TRBV5-8 to TRBJ2-2; no firm D call. The receptor was isolated from a man aged 35 to 55 in good health and CMV-seropositive. The sequencing sample was made of PBMCs. CDR3 sequence: CATARMGTGELFF. The DNA for the CDR3 is TGTGCCACCGCTAGGATGGGCACCGGGGAGCTGTTTTTT.